This passage covers 14 T cell receptor beta chains from one sample sequenced in a study of cytomegalovirus exposure and HLA in healthy donors. PCR was performed using 60 Vbeta and 13 Jbeta primers. The data were produced by immunoSEQ multiplex PCR, yet TCRdb's version contains in-frame clones alone and is incomplete. The data contain around 170,000 clones, 80% of them singletons. The sample comprised PBMCs. The receptors here all came from a girl aged 10-17 years in good health and CMV-seropositive.

J is TRBJ2-5 and V is TRBV5-4, with TRBD2 as a possible D gene (5 bases). The germline V gene has CDR1 SGHNT and CDR2 YYREEE (reference sequence). Trimming removed 0 bases from V and 4 bases from J, with 7 bases in between. This CDR3 has 13 amino acids. The CDR3 protein is CASSLVGRETQYF. The CDR3 coding sequence is TGTGCCAGCAGCTTGGTGGGGAGAGAGACCCAGTACTTC.

The chain is built from TRBV12-5 and TRBJ2-1; 8 positions agree with TRBD1. J lost 9 bases, V lost 6 bases, and 7 bases had no gene match. Germline V gene sequence: CDR1 LGHNT, CDR2 FRNRAP. The CDR3 loop spans 13 amino acids. The CDR3 protein is CASGPDRATEQFF. CDR3 DNA sequence: TGTGCTAGTGGCCCGGACAGGGCGACTGAGCAGTTCTTC.

This chain uses TRBV11-2 with TRBJ1-1; no firm D call. Germline-derived CDR1 and CDR2 are SGHAT and FQNNGV. This CDR3 is built from 13 residues. Trimming cost V 7 bases and J 1 base, with 10 bases left between them. The CDR3 here is CASIPRGNTEAFF. DNA of the CDR3: TGTGCCAGCATCCCCCGGGGGAACACTGAAGCTTTCTTT.

This clone came up a few times. V and J are TRBV4-2 and TRBJ1-3, with 7 bases fitting TRBD1. Germline trimming cut 8 bases from V and 0 bases from J; bases unmatched to any gene: 4. The germline V gene encodes CDR1 LGHNA and CDR2 YNFKEQ. The length of the CDR3 is 14 residues. CDR3 DNA: TGTGCCAGCGGGACAGTTCCCTCTGGAAACACCATATATTTT. Protein product: CASGTVPSGNTIYF.

CDR3 coding DNA: TGTGCCAGCAGCTCTCAACAGGGGAAGTCTGGAAACACCATATATTTT. This translates into CASSSQQGKSGNTIYF. This chain connects TRBV7-9 to TRBJ1-3; 7 bases map to TRBD1. This CDR3 has 16 amino acids. V gave up 4 bases and J gave up 1 base; unmatched junction bases: 7. CDR1 and CDR2 from the germline V gene are SEHNR and FQNEAQ (reference sequence).

The gene calls are TRBV9 and TRBJ1-2, with D unclear. The CDR3 contains 15 residues. Germline assignment: CDR1 SGDLS and CDR2 YYNGEE. Trimming took off 6 bases at V and 5 bases at J, with 20 bases between the two ends. The CDR3 coding sequence is TGTGCCAGCAAACCTTTGCAGATGGGAGCATATGGCTACACCTTC. Translation: CASKPLQMGAYGYTF.

The genes are TRBV13 and TRBJ2-1; D perhaps matches TRBD2 (6 bases). The germline CDR1 and CDR2 sequences are PRHDT and FYEKMQ (reference sequence). Trimming took off 2 bases at V and 4 bases at J, with 12 bases between the two ends. This CDR3 has 15 residues. The CDR3 protein is CASSLSPSAYNEQFF. CDR3 in DNA: TGTGCCAGCAGCTTATCACCTAGCGCGTACAATGAGCAGTTCTTC. Based on the CDR3 plus reference TRBV13 and TRBJ2-1, the full variable domain is AAGVIQSPRHLIKEKRETATLKCYPIPRHDTVYWYQQGPGQDPQFLISFYEKMQSDKGSIPDRFSAQQFSDYHSELNMSSLELGDSALYFCASSLSPSAYNEQFFGPGTRLTVL.

This clone was observed once. The genes are TRBV7-9 and TRBJ1-2; D not certain. V lost 1 base to trimming and J lost 7 bases, with 10 bases between them. The CDR3 length is 13 residues. The V gene's germline CDR1 is SEHNR and CDR2 FQNEAQ (reference sequence). The chain's CDR3 is CASSLGASGGYTF. CDR3 bases: TGTGCCAGCAGCTTAGGGGCTTCTGGTGGCTACACCTTC. The whole variable domain, filled in from reference TRBV7-9 and TRBJ1-2, reads DTGVSQNPRHKITKRGQNVTFRCDPISEHNRLYWYRQTLGQGPEFLTYFQNEAQLEKSRLLSDRFSAERPKGSFSTLEIQRTEQGDSAMYLCASSLGASGGYTFGSGTRLTVV.

As DNA, the CDR3 is TGCGCCAGCAGCTCGGGGATTTACGAGCAGTACTTC. It specifies CASSSGIYEQYF. J is TRBJ2-7 and V is TRBV5-1, with D possibly TRBD2 on 5 matching bases. Germline lookup yields CDR1 SGHRS and CDR2 YFSETQ. The CDR3 loop spans 12 amino acids. Trimming shortened V by 3 bases and J by 4 bases, and 8 bases separated the two germline ends.

CDR3 region: CASSLAGTYEQYF. CDR3 in DNA: TGTGCCAGCAGCTTGGCAGGGACCTACGAGCAGTACTTC. The J gene is TRBJ2-7, the V gene TRBV5-4; TRBD1 is a possible D gene (5 bases). The V end was cut by 0 bases, the J end by 2 bases, with 6 bases between. In germline, CDR1 is SGHNT, CDR2 YYREEE (reference sequence). The CDR3 runs 13 residues.

This chain uses TRBV2 with TRBJ2-7, with 9 bases that match TRBD1. V trimming: 5 bases; J trimming: 0 bases; junction bases outside the gene matches: 5. From germline, CDR1 is SNHLY and CDR2 FYNNEI. The CDR3 spans 15 residues. The CDR3 sequence is CASSTGGQYSYEQYF. In DNA form, the CDR3 reads TGTGCCAGCAGTACAGGGGGCCAATACTCCTACGAGCAGTACTTC.

The genes are TRBV6-5 and TRBJ2-3; 7 bases are a match to TRBD2. CDR1 and CDR2 (germline): MNHEY, SVGAGI. The CDR3 length is 16 residues. Losses at the gene ends were 2 bases for V and 3 bases for J; bases not matched to a gene: 8. Written as DNA, the CDR3 is TGTGCCAGCAGTTACCGCGGGGCTAGCGGAACAGATACGCAGTATTTT. It translates to CASSYRGASGTDTQYF.

The rearrangement links TRBV4-3 to TRBJ2-5; 7 bases match TRBD1. The CDR3 contains 15 residues. From germline, CDR1 is LGHNA and CDR2 YSLEER. The ends lost 0 bases at V and 5 bases at J; junction bases unmatched: 6. The CDR3 DNA is TGCGCCAGCAGCCAAGATCCGGACAGGAGGGAGACCCAGTACTTC. Residues: CASSQDPDRRETQYF.

This clone was seen just once. The chain carries TRBV6-4 and TRBJ1-2; 8 nucleotides agree with TRBD1. This CDR3 spans 13 amino acids. The ends lost 5 bases at V and 3 bases at J; junction bases unmatched: 2. Germline V lookup: CDR1 MRHNA, CDR2 SNTAGT. Here the CDR3 reads CASSWTGYYGYTF. The DNA for the CDR3 is TGTGCCAGCAGTTGGACAGGGTACTATGGCTACACCTTC.